A single sample gave rise to the 26 T cell receptor beta chains below, sequenced in a study of early T cells in non-severe SARS-CoV-2 infection. TCRdb independently ran MiXCR on the 5' RACE reads; one entry per CDR3 protein. This sample yields about 81,000 distinct CDR3 sequences, of which about 6.5% are seen a single time; just under 8% belongs to the top ten. Sequencing was performed on whole blood. All receptors derive from an adult who was a healthcare worker with PCR-confirmed SARS-CoV-2 infection or an uninfected control (not recorded which).

The chain employs TRBV6-5 and TRBJ2-7; 8 nucleotides line up with TRBD1. Trimming cost V 5 bases and J 1 base; bases outside gene matches: 4. Germline V gene sequence: CDR1 MNHEY, CDR2 SVGAGI. The CDR3 is 14 amino acids. The CDR3 sequence: CASSPWTGSYEQYF. In nucleotides, the CDR3 is TGTGCCAGCAGTCCCTGGACAGGGTCCTACGAGCAGTACTTC.

There are many counts of this clonotype. The chain uses TRBV6-4 and TRBJ1-1; TRBD1 agrees at 8 bases. This CDR3 contains 15 residues. The germline CDR1 and CDR2 sequences are MRHNA and SNTAGT. The junction had 7 bases not matched to a gene; V was cut back by 6 bases and J by 1 base. This CDR3 is CASSRSGQANTEAFF. CDR3 nucleotides: TGTGCCAGCAGCCGGTCGGGACAGGCGAACACTGAAGCTTTCTTT.

The chain carries TRBV6-5 and TRBJ2-2; no firm D call. Deletions cut 6 bases from V and 1 base from J, with 9 bases between. This CDR3 has 14 residues. Per germline, CDR1 MNHEY and CDR2 SVGAGI. For the CDR3, the DNA is TGTGCCAGCAGGTCCTGGGGGAACACCGGGGAGCTGTTTTTT. Translating gives CASRSWGNTGELFF.

This clonotype came up many times. The V gene is TRBV11-2, the J gene TRBJ1-6; possibly TRBD1 for D (5 bases). Per the germline V gene, CDR1 is SGHAT and CDR2 is FQNNGV. This CDR3 spans 16 amino acids. V dropped 2 bases and J dropped 8 bases, with 16 bases sitting between them. CDR3 in DNA: TGTGCCAGCAGCTTAAGGAACGCAGGGACTTATTCACCCCTCCACTTT. Translated, it gives CASSLRNAGTYSPLHF.

This clonotype showed up many times. The CDR3 loop is CASSYSSRGGLLFTDTQYF. In DNA, the CDR3 is TGTGCCAGCAGTTACTCGAGTCGGGGGGGGCTGTTGTTCACAGATACGCAGTATTTT. This rearrangement joins TRBV6-6 to TRBJ2-3; the match to TRBD2 covers 8 bases. Germline V lookup: CDR1 MNHNY, CDR2 SVGAGI (reference sequence). This CDR3 comprises 19 residues. The junction had 13 bases not matched to a gene; V was cut back by 0 bases and J by 2 bases.

This clonotype appeared a few times. The rearrangement uses TRBV2 and TRBJ2-3; D unresolved. Germline loops: CDR1 SNHLY, CDR2 FYNNEI. V dropped 6 bases and J dropped 0 bases, with 7 bases sitting between them. The CDR3 loop spans 13 amino acids. The CDR3: CASRSSSTDTQYF. The CDR3 bases are TGTGCCAGCAGGAGTTCTAGCACAGATACGCAGTATTTT.

There are many counts of this clonotype. The rearrangement joins TRBV29-1 to TRBJ1-2; possibly TRBD1 for D (5 bases). Germline CDR1 is SQVTM and CDR2 is ANQGSEA. Trimming left V 7 bases short and J 5 bases short, with 14 bases between. The CDR3 runs 12 residues. The CDR3 is CSGWGKSYGYTF. DNA of the CDR3: TGCAGCGGTTGGGGCAAGAGTTATGGCTACACCTTC. Variable domain in full (rest from reference TRBV29-1 and TRBJ1-2): SAVISQKPSRDICQRGTSLTIQCQVDSQVTMMFWYRQQPGQSLTLIATANQGSEATYESGFVIDKFPISRPNLTFSTLTVSNMSPEDSSIYLCSGWGKSYGYTFGSGTRLTVV.

In its sample, this clonotype was seen many times. The V call is TRBV11-2, the J call TRBJ2-5; tentatively, D is TRBD1 (6 bases). V lost 6 bases and J 2 bases, leaving 13 bases between the germline ends. Germline V CDR1 and CDR2: SGHAT, FQNNGV. The CDR3 extends over 14 amino acids. CDR3 sequence reads: CASSPGTKQETQYF. The DNA of the CDR3 is TGTGCCAGCAGTCCCGGGACAAAGCAAGAGACCCAGTACTTC.

With regard to this clonotype: It may be a read error: a sequence one base away is much more abundant. This rearrangement joins TRBV18 to TRBJ2-1; 10 positions match TRBD2. V gave up 5 bases and J gave up 7 bases; unmatched junction bases: 11. The CDR3 is made up of 16 amino acids. Looked up from germline, CDR1 is KGHSH and CDR2 is LQKENI. CDR3 in DNA: TGTGCCAGCTCAGCCACCCTAGCGGGAGTCTCGAATGAGCAGTTCTTC. This codes for CASSATLAGVSNEQFF. Full variable domain (missing parts from reference TRBV18 and TRBJ2-1): NAGVMQNPRHLVRRRGQEARLRCSPMKGHSHVYWYRQLPEEGLKFMVYLQKENIIDESGMPKERFSAEFPKEGPSILRIQQVVRGDSAAYFCASSATLAGVSNEQFFGPGTRLTVL.

The chain combines TRBV24-1 with TRBJ2-1; TRBD2 agrees at 10 bases. Germline lookup yields CDR1 KGHDR and CDR2 SFDVKD. The V gene end was trimmed by 4 bases and the J gene end by 11 bases; junction bases not matched to a gene: 10. The CDR3 is made up of 15 amino acids. The CDR3 DNA reads TGTGCCACCAGTGAGAGCGGGAGGGGCCCTAATCAGCAGTTCTTC. It encodes CATSESGRGPNQQFF.

The sample holds many counts of this clonotype. This chain links TRBV21-1 with TRBJ2-7; TRBD1 is the table's D call and was not checked against the DNA. TRBV21-1 is assigned pseudogene status. There are 15 residues in the CDR3. CDR3 region: CASSKTGVSSYEQYF. CDR3 DNA sequence: TGTGCCAGCAGCAAGACAGGAGTAAGCTCCTACGAGCAGTACTTC.

Many counts were recorded for this clonotype. The chain is built from TRBV6-6 and TRBJ2-1, with D perhaps being TRBD1 or TRBD2 (5 bases each). The V gene lost 8 bases and the J gene lost 7 bases, with 21 bases spanning the gap. Germline lookup yields CDR1 MNHNY and CDR2 SVGAGI (reference sequence). The CDR3 is 15 residues long. The CDR3 sequence: CASLREGVGYNEQFF. As DNA, the CDR3 is TGTGCCAGCCTTCGGGAAGGGGTAGGGTATAATGAGCAGTTCTTC.

Only a few counts were recorded for this clonotype. The V gene is TRBV7-2, the J gene TRBJ1-6; 9 bases line up with TRBD1. Trimming removed 4 bases from V and 6 bases from J; junction bases left unmatched: 10. Germline values: CDR1 SGHTA, CDR2 FQGNSA. The CDR3 has 17 residues. Here the CDR3 reads CASSSSGTGRRNSPLHF. CDR3 sequence (DNA): TGTGCCAGCAGCTCATCCGGGACAGGGAGGCGTAATTCACCCCTCCACTTT.

This chain uses TRBV7-8 with TRBJ1-4, with a possible D match to TRBD1 (6 bases). CDR1 is SGHVS, CDR2 FQNEAQ, per germline. The V gene lost 5 bases and the J gene lost 6 bases, with 13 bases spanning the gap. This CDR3 comprises 14 residues. CDR3 DNA sequence: TGTGCCAGCAGCCGAGACAGGCGAGATGAAAAACTGTTTTTT. Translated: CASSRDRRDEKLFF.

This clonotype was counted at least ten times. The chain links TRBV29-1 to TRBJ2-1, with no clear D. Germline V CDR1 and CDR2: SQVTM, ANQGSEA. Trimming shortened V by 1 base and J by 8 bases, and 9 bases separated the two germline ends. The CDR3 length is 12 residues. CDR3 in amino acids: CSVEGLRDEQFF. CDR3 in DNA: TGCAGCGTTGAAGGCCTCCGCGATGAGCAGTTCTTC.

This clonotype was recorded at least ten times. The chain has TRBV27 and TRBJ1-5; D gene uncertain. Trimming shortened V by 5 bases and J by 2 bases, and 7 bases separated the two germline ends. Germline CDR1 reads MNHEY; CDR2 reads SMNVEV (reference sequence). The CDR3 is 13 amino acids. The CDR3 sequence: CASSQMGNQPQHF. In DNA form, the CDR3 reads TGTGCCAGCAGTCAAATGGGCAATCAGCCCCAGCATTTT.

At least ten counts were recorded for this clonotype. The chain uses TRBV7-9 and TRBJ2-2; no firm D call. Germline CDR1 and CDR2: SEHNR and FQNEAQ (reference sequence). V lost 5 bases to trimming and J lost 4 bases, with 11 bases between them. The CDR3 covers 14 residues. Here the CDR3 reads CASSPSVTTGELFF. In DNA, the CDR3 is TGTGCCAGCAGCCCCTCAGTGACCACCGGGGAGCTGTTTTTT.

In this sample, this clonotype turned up a few times. This sequence joins TRBV27 and TRBJ1-1, with unresolved D. The CDR3 runs 14 residues. Trimming removed 8 bases at V and 4 bases at J, with 17 bases between. CDR1 MNHEY and CDR2 SMNVEV come from the germline V gene (reference sequence). The CDR3 is CASQTRQAGTEAFF. The CDR3 DNA is TGTGCCAGCCAGACCAGGCAGGCAGGCACTGAAGCTTTCTTT.

This clonotype was seen more than once but under ten times. The chain joins TRBV2 to TRBJ1-2; TRBD1 matches 7 bases. This CDR3 region has 15 residues. In germline, CDR1 is SNHLY, CDR2 FYNNEI. Germline trimming cut 2 bases from V and 5 bases from J; bases unmatched to any gene: 8. CDR3: CASSEYGTEDYGYTF. CDR3 DNA: TGTGCCAGCAGTGAATACGGGACAGAGGATTATGGCTACACCTTC.

The gene calls are TRBV6-5 and TRBJ2-1, with 8 bases fitting TRBD2. The CDR3 sequence is 14 residues long. The trim removed 2 bases at V and 7 bases at J, leaving 4 bases unmatched. Germline values: CDR1 MNHEY, CDR2 SVGAGI. In DNA, the CDR3 is TGTGCCAGCAGTTACAGTGGGACTAGGAATGAGCAGTTCTTC. Amino acids: CASSYSGTRNEQFF.

V is TRBV7-7 and J is TRBJ2-1, with 8 bases matching TRBD1. The trim removed 5 bases at V and 9 bases at J, leaving 9 bases unmatched. The CDR3 has 14 amino acids. Germline assignment: CDR1 SSHAT and CDR2 FNYEAQ (reference sequence). The DNA for the CDR3 is TGTGCCAGCAGCCCGGACAGGGATAGCGGTGAGCAGTTCTTC. Amino acid sequence: CASSPDRDSGEQFF.

This clonotype showed up just a few times. The genes are TRBV6-1 and TRBJ1-4; no reliable D call. Germline CDR1 is MNHNS and CDR2 is SASEGT. The CDR3 contains 16 residues. V gave up 1 base and J gave up 0 bases, with 9 bases separating them. For the CDR3, the DNA is TGTGCCAGCAGTGAAGAATCGCTTGCAACTAATGAAAAACTGTTTTTT. This gives the protein CASSEESLATNEKLFF.

This clonotype has a count of ten or more. This chain links TRBV20-1 with TRBJ1-6; D not resolved. Germline V lookup: CDR1 DFQATT, CDR2 SNEGSKA (reference sequence). The CDR3 contains 15 residues. V lost 0 bases, J lost 7 bases, and 13 bases lay in between. Here the CDR3 reads CSARDGGLHNSPLHF. The CDR3 DNA sequence: TGCAGTGCTAGAGATGGTGGATTGCACAATTCACCCCTCCACTTT.

The table lists this clonotype with a few counts. The rearrangement links TRBV20-1 to TRBJ2-3; TRBD2 aligns across 11 bases. In germline, CDR1 is DFQATT, CDR2 SNEGSKA (reference sequence). The CDR3 spans 13 residues. The J segment lost 4 bases and the V segment lost 7 bases, leaving 4 bases of the junction unmatched. CDR3 DNA sequence: TGCAGTGTCGAGACTAGCGGGGCAGATACGCAGTATTTT. It specifies CSVETSGADTQYF.

The chain carries TRBV5-6 and TRBJ2-2; D not certain. Germline V CDR1 and CDR2: SGHDT, YYEEEE. Trimming stripped 1 base from V and 3 bases from J, with 13 bases between. The CDR3 covers 16 residues. CDR3 in amino acids: CASSLPGGLYTGELFF. The CDR3 DNA sequence: TGTGCCAGCAGCTTGCCGGGTGGCTTGTACACCGGGGAGCTGTTTTTT.

This clonotype was seen a few times. Because the CDR3's place on the DNA is in doubt, the DNA is left out and the CDR3 is given as listed by TCRdb. The chain is built from TRBV2 and TRBJ2-3; the D segment call TRBD1 is taken from the table without a DNA check. Ends included, the CDR3 has 13 residues. CDR1 and CDR2 (germline): SNHLY, FYNNEI. CDR3 protein: CASSTSDRATQYF.